One sample yielded the 5 T cell receptor beta chains listed below, sequenced in a study of blood T cell repertoires in COVID-19 (dated by TCRdb to the early 2020s). Libraries were constructed by the immunoSEQ multiplex PCR assay. The immuneACCESS repertoire file appears here via TCRdb, limited to in-frame rearrangements. These files lack a portion of the clones; in checked studies, under half of the deficit traces to unresolved V genes, and the cause of the others is not known. This sample is represented by 90,000 to 100,000 clones; 81% of them were singletons. The leading ten clones occupy roughly a tenth of the sample. The sample taken for sequencing was peripheral blood. The receptors here all came from an elderly woman with acute or convalescent COVID-19.

This rearrangement joins TRBV7-9 to TRBJ1-2; TRBD1 matches at 7 bases. The trim removed 5 bases at V and 8 bases at J, leaving 17 bases unmatched. Germline V gene data show CDR1 as SEHNR and CDR2 as FQNEAQ (reference sequence). The CDR3 spans 16 residues. The CDR3 here is CASSPLGQNYEAGYTF. In DNA, the CDR3 is TGTGCCAGCAGCCCCCTGGGACAGAACTATGAGGCGGGCTACACCTTC.

The sample holds a few counts of this clone. The J gene is TRBJ2-1, the V gene TRBV7-2; D is possibly TRBD2 (5 bases). The length of the CDR3 is 16 residues. V lost 1 base and J 4 bases, leaving 14 bases between the germline ends. Germline-derived CDR1 and CDR2 are SGHTA and FQGNSA. The CDR3 bases are TGTGCCAGCAGCTTAGGAGGATCAGCGGATTACAATGAGCAGTTCTTC. Residues: CASSLGGSADYNEQFF.

This chain links TRBV5-1 with TRBJ2-5; the match to TRBD1 covers 7 bases. Germline trimming cut 4 bases from V and 0 bases from J; bases unmatched to any gene: 9. The CDR3 sequence is 16 residues long. Germline V gives CDR1 SGHRS, CDR2 YFSETQ. The CDR3 sequence: CASSVGTALYQETQYF. CDR3 bases: TGCGCCAGCAGCGTCGGGACAGCCCTGTACCAAGAGACCCAGTACTTC.

The chain combines TRBV7-2 with TRBJ2-2, with 7 bases that match TRBD1. This CDR3 comprises 16 residues. V was clipped by 4 bases and J by 6 bases; unmatched bases: 11. Germline V gene lookup returns CDR1 SGHTA and CDR2 FQGNSA. DNA of the CDR3: TGTGCCAGCAGCTCGACTGGGACAGCCCGGTCCGGGGAGCTGTTTTTT. Translating gives CASSSTGTARSGELFF.

The chain combines TRBV5-6 with TRBJ2-7, with unresolved D. CDR1 and CDR2 (germline): SGHDT, YYEEEE. V lost 4 bases and J lost 1, with 12 bases in between. This CDR3 region has 14 residues. CDR3 sequence reads: CASSARHNSYEQYF. CDR3 DNA: TGTGCCAGCAGCGCGCGGCACAATTCCTACGAGCAGTACTTC.